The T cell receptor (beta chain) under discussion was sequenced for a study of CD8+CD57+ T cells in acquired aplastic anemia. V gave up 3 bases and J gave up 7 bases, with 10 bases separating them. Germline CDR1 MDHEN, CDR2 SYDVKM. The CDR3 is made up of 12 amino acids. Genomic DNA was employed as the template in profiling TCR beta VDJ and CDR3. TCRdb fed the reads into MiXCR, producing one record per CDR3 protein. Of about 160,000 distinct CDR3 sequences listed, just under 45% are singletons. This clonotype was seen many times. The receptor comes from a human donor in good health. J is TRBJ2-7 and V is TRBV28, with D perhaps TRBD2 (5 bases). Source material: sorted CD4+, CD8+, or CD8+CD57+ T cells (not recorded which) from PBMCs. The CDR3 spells CASSLVGGEQYF. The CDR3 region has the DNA TGTGCCAGCAGTTTGGTCGGCGGGGAGCAGTACTTC.